A single sample is the source of the 29 T cell receptor beta chains below, sequenced in a study of T cells after yellow fever vaccination. MiXCR, run by TCRdb on the 5' RACE reads, gives a single entry per CDR3 protein. The sample includes approximately 550,000 distinct CDR3 sequences, approximately 13% of them seen just once. Specimen: PBMCs, collected on the day of the yellow fever booster vaccination. These receptors all stem from a man younger than 40 who received the YFV17D yellow fever vaccine.

V usage is TRBV6-5 and J usage is TRBJ2-5; D may be TRBD1 or TRBD2 (5 bases each). The length of the CDR3 is 16 residues. V was pared by 0 bases and J by 5 bases, with 16 bases between. Per the germline V gene, CDR1 is MNHEY and CDR2 is SVGAGI. The CDR3 is CASSYSNTGTTETQYF. CDR3 bases: TGTGCCAGCAGTTACTCGAACACCGGGACGACTGAGACCCAGTACTTC.

This clonotype was seen a handful of times. The chain joins TRBV6-2 or TRBV6-3 to TRBJ2-5; 8 nucleotides match TRBD1. Germline CDR1 reads MNHEY; CDR2 reads SVGEGT. The CDR3 consists of 12 residues. V trimming: 8 bases; J trimming: 6 bases; junction bases outside the gene matches: 5. CDR3 amino acids: CASGQGRKTQYF. In DNA form, the CDR3 reads TGTGCCAGCGGACAGGGACGGAAGACCCAGTACTTC.

CDR3 sequence reads: CASSLGQHNYGYTF. The CDR3, as DNA: TGTGCCAGCAGCTTGGGACAGCACAACTATGGCTACACCTTC. This rearrangement joins TRBV5-6 to TRBJ1-2, with D possibly TRBD1 on 5 matching bases. The V and J ends lost 0 bases and 2 bases respectively, with 8 bases between them. CDR3 length equals 14 residues. Germline loops: CDR1 SGHDT, CDR2 YYEEEE.

This clonotype appeared a few times. The gene calls are TRBV10-3 and TRBJ1-5, with TRBD1 identical over 9 bases. The CDR3 has 12 amino acids. With 9 bases clipped from V and 4 bases from J, the junction kept 1 base outside the gene matches. Germline loops: CDR1 ENHRY, CDR2 SYGVKD. In DNA form, the CDR3 reads TGTGCCATGGGACAGGGAAATCAGCCCCAGCATTTT. Protein: CAMGQGNQPQHF.

This clonotype appeared once. This is likely a read error, given that the CDR3 carries no conserved phenylalanine or tryptophan at its end. The chain couples TRBV2 to TRBJ1-4, with 7 bases fitting TRBD1. This CDR3 region has 14 residues. The V gene's germline CDR1 is SNHLY and CDR2 FYNNEI. After removal of 5 bases from V and 8 bases from J, the junction contained 8 bases not matched to a gene. In DNA, the CDR3 is TGTGCCAGCAGTCACAGGGGTAGTGGGGAAAAACTGTTTTAT. It is translated as CASSHRGSGEKLFY.

For the CDR3, the DNA is TGCAGTGCCCGGGACACGAGCTCCTACGAGCAGTACTTC. Amino acids: CSARDTSSYEQYF. This chain connects TRBV20-1 to TRBJ2-7; possibly TRBD1 for D (6 bases). The CDR3 runs 13 residues. CDR1 is DFQATT, CDR2 SNEGSKA, per germline (reference sequence). The V gene lost 6 bases and the J gene lost 0 bases, with 12 bases spanning the gap.

This clonotype was seen only a few times. The J gene is TRBJ2-7, the V gene TRBV5-1, with D maybe TRBD1 (5 bases). The CDR3 has 14 amino acids. Trimming removed 2 bases from V and 2 bases from J, with 11 bases in between. CDR1 and CDR2 (germline): SGHRS, YFSETQ. The CDR3 DNA sequence: TGCGCCAGCAGCTTAGCAGACAGTACCTACGAGCAGTACTTC. As protein: CASSLADSTYEQYF. The full variable domain, with the rest looked up from reference TRBV5-1 and TRBJ2-7, is KAGVTQTPRYLIKTRGQQVTLSCSPISGHRSVSWYQQTPGQGLQFLFEYFSETQRNKGNFPGRFSGRQFSNSRSEMNVSTLELGDSALYLCASSLADSTYEQYFGPGTRLTVT.

The chain joins TRBV24-1 to TRBJ2-1; TRBD2 matches 12 bases. The junction had 0 bases not matched to a gene; V was cut back by 3 bases and J by 13 bases. The CDR3 spans 12 residues. CDR1 and CDR2 (germline): KGHDR, SFDVKD. CDR3 DNA: TGTGCCACCAGTGATGGACTAGCGGGACAGTTCTTC. Its protein is CATSDGLAGQFF.

This clonotype came up a few times. This sequence joins TRBV28 and TRBJ2-5, with D perhaps TRBD1 (6 bases). The CDR3 extends over 14 amino acids. Trimming cost V 8 bases and J 5 bases, with 18 bases left between them. Per the germline V gene, CDR1 is MDHEN and CDR2 is SYDVKM. Written as DNA, the CDR3 is TGTGCCAGCTCTAAAGGGGGTCCTACCGAGACCCAGTACTTC. This encodes CASSKGGPTETQYF.

The chain links TRBV7-3 to TRBJ2-1, with D perhaps TRBD1 (6 bases). V lost 4 bases and J lost 5, with 9 bases in between. CDR3 length: 13 residues. Germline values: CDR1 SGHTA, CDR2 FQGTGA. Here the CDR3 reads CASSYNRDNEQFF. As DNA, the CDR3 is TGTGCCAGCAGCTACAACAGGGACAATGAGCAGTTCTTC.

The chain carries TRBV7-2 and TRBJ2-3, with TRBD1 identical over 7 bases. This CDR3 is 16 amino acids long. Germline-derived CDR1 and CDR2 are SGHTA and FQGNSA. The V and J ends lost 6 bases and 0 bases, in that order; junction bases with no gene match: 9. The CDR3 nucleotides are TGTGCCAGCAGTTCGCGACAGGGCAGAAGCACAGATACGCAGTATTTT. It translates to CASSSRQGRSTDTQYF.

This clonotype came up a few times. The chain carries TRBV12-3 or TRBV12-4 and TRBJ1-4; D is perhaps TRBD1 (5 bases). The CDR3 is 16 amino acids. Trimming took off 5 bases at V and 3 bases at J, with 16 bases between the two ends. This CDR3 is CASSGGGGVANEKLFF. The CDR3 nucleotides are TGTGCCAGCAGTGGAGGTGGGGGAGTAGCTAATGAAAAACTGTTTTTT.

The table lists this clonotype with a few counts. This chain uses TRBV20-1 with TRBJ1-1; D ambiguous. Deletions cut 3 bases from V and 0 bases from J, with 14 bases between. The germline CDR1 and CDR2 sequences are DFQATT and SNEGSKA (reference sequence). The CDR3 runs 15 residues. Here the CDR3 reads CSASIGPLMNTEAFF. The CDR3 DNA is TGCAGTGCTAGCATTGGGCCTTTAATGAACACTGAAGCTTTCTTT.

This sequence joins TRBV6-2 or TRBV6-3 and TRBJ2-7; D remains ambiguous. Germline CDR1 reads MNHEY; CDR2 reads SVGEGT. The V gene lost 0 bases and the J gene lost 4 bases, with 7 bases spanning the gap. The CDR3 has 13 amino acids. CDR3 sequence (DNA): TGTGCCAGCAGTTACTCGAAACCTTACGAGCAGTACTTC. Residues: CASSYSKPYEQYF.

This clonotype was observed a few times. The chain couples TRBV13 to TRBJ1-3; 9 positions agree with TRBD1. Germline loops: CDR1 PRHDT, CDR2 FYEKMQ (reference sequence). With V trimmed by 3 bases and J by 1 base, 4 bases remained unmatched. The CDR3 is 16 residues long. The CDR3 region has the DNA TGTGCCAGCAGCTTCTCGGACAGGGGATCTGGAAACACCATATATTTT. It specifies CASSFSDRGSGNTIYF.

This clonotype showed up just a few times. The chain combines TRBV29-1 with TRBJ2-7; D might be TRBD2 (7 bases). The V gene lost 6 bases and the J gene lost 2 bases, with 14 bases spanning the gap. The CDR3 totals 13 residues. From germline, CDR1 is SQVTM and CDR2 ANQGSEA. The DNA for the CDR3 is TGCAGCGTGGGGAGGGGGGAAGCCTACGAGCAGTACTTC. Amino acid sequence: CSVGRGEAYEQYF.

The CDR3 coding sequence is TGTGCCAGCAGACAACGCGGGTGGGAGACCCAGTACTTC. It encodes CASRQRGWETQYF. The rearrangement uses TRBV2 and TRBJ2-5; the D gene is possibly TRBD2 (5 bases). V lost 6 bases, J lost 5 bases, and 13 bases lay in between. This CDR3 is 13 amino acids long. Germline CDR1 reads SNHLY; CDR2 reads FYNNEI.

The CDR3: CASSQDSALAEAFF. DNA for the CDR3: TGCGCCAGCAGCCAAGACTCCGCGTTGGCGGAAGCTTTCTTT. The J gene is TRBJ1-1, the V gene TRBV4-3; D not certain. Trimming removed 0 bases at V and 8 bases at J, with 13 bases between. This CDR3 is built from 14 residues. Germline CDR1 is LGHNA and CDR2 is YSLEER.

The V call is TRBV3-1, the J call TRBJ1-5; D possibly corresponds to TRBD1 (6 bases). The CDR3 loop spans 15 amino acids. Trimming removed 1 base from V and 6 bases from J, with 13 bases in between. The V gene's germline CDR1 is LGHDT and CDR2 YNNKEL (reference sequence). The CDR3 spells CASSQAGGLGQPQHF. DNA for the CDR3: TGTGCCAGCAGCCAAGCGGGGGGGCTGGGTCAGCCCCAGCATTTT.

This clonotype was counted a few times. This rearrangement joins TRBV20-1 to TRBJ2-3; 12 bases map to TRBD2. The CDR3 loop spans 15 amino acids. Germline assignment: CDR1 DFQATT and CDR2 SNEGSKA (reference sequence). J lost 5 bases, V lost 3 bases, and 6 bases had no gene match. Here the CDR3 DNA reads TGCAGTGCTAGTTTGTCTAGCGGGAGGGTAGATACGCAGTATTTT. The encoded protein is CSASLSSGRVDTQYF.

This clonotype was recorded a few times. The rearrangement links TRBV5-1 to TRBJ1-1; D gene unclear. Germline V gene data show CDR1 as SGHRS and CDR2 as YFSETQ. V was trimmed by 6 bases and J by 6 bases, leaving 12 bases between them. The CDR3 sequence is 12 residues long. The CDR3 region is CASTSVGSEAFF. CDR3 DNA: TGCGCCAGCACCTCGGTGGGGTCTGAAGCTTTCTTT.

This clonotype was counted only a few times. The gene calls are TRBV12-3 or TRBV12-4 and TRBJ2-2; 12 positions agree with TRBD2. Trimming took 7 bases from V and 8 from J; bases not matched to a gene: 5. The CDR3 has 14 residues. The CDR3 region has the DNA TGTGCCAGCACCAGACTAGCGGGAGCGGGGGAGCTGTTTTTT. It is translated as CASTRLAGAGELFF.

Only a few counts were recorded for this clonotype. V usage is TRBV5-1 and J usage is TRBJ2-7; 7 positions agree with TRBD1. The V and J ends lost 3 bases and 3 bases, in that order; junction bases with no gene match: 9. Per the germline V gene, CDR1 is SGHRS and CDR2 is YFSETQ. The CDR3 consists of 15 residues. DNA for the CDR3: TGCGCCAGCAGCTCTTACGACAGGGACAGCTACGAGCAGTACTTC. Amino acids: CASSSYDRDSYEQYF.

This chain links TRBV28 with TRBJ1-2; D not certain. Trimming shortened V by 8 bases and J by 4 bases, and 11 bases separated the two germline ends. The CDR3 is 12 amino acids. Germline CDR1 MDHEN, CDR2 SYDVKM. The CDR3 here is CASFADFYGYTF. DNA for the CDR3: TGTGCCAGCTTCGCAGACTTCTATGGCTACACCTTC.

The CDR3 DNA reads as TGTGCCAGCAACCCCCGGGGGGGGGCCCAGTACTTC. Amino acids: CASNPRGGAQYF. The chain combines TRBV11-2 with TRBJ2-5, with 8 positions matching TRBD2. This CDR3 is built from 12 residues. J lost 9 bases, V lost 7 bases, and 7 bases had no gene match. Germline lookup yields CDR1 SGHAT and CDR2 FQNNGV.

CDR3 sequence (DNA): TGTGCCAGCAGCGTAGGGGCTAGAACCAGGGATTACGAGCAGTACTTC. Its translation is CASSVGARTRDYEQYF. The rearrangement uses TRBV9 and TRBJ2-7; a weak D match, TRBD1 (5 bases). Germline CDR1 is SGDLS and CDR2 is YYNGEE. V lost 0 bases, J lost 4 bases, and 17 bases lay in between. The CDR3 totals 16 residues.

The chain uses TRBV28 and TRBJ2-7; 8 nucleotides line up with TRBD1. The J segment lost 3 bases and the V segment lost 6 bases, leaving 7 bases of the junction unmatched. Germline V gene lookup returns CDR1 MDHEN and CDR2 SYDVKM. The CDR3 is 14 residues long. The CDR3, as DNA: TGTGCCAGCAGACTCCAGGGGGCAGTCTACGAGCAGTACTTC. Its translation: CASRLQGAVYEQYF.

This clonotype has more than one count but fewer than ten. J is TRBJ2-3 and V is TRBV20-1, with 7 bases fitting TRBD1. This CDR3 is 14 amino acids long. Germline CDR1 DFQATT, CDR2 SNEGSKA (reference sequence). Losses at the gene ends were 5 bases for V and 0 bases for J; bases not matched to a gene: 5. The CDR3 bases are TGCAGTGCTCCTCGGACAGGAAGCACAGATACGCAGTATTTT. Residues: CSAPRTGSTDTQYF.

CDR3 coding DNA: TGTGCCAGCAGTGAGTGGGTTCAGTCTGGAAACACCATATATTTT. Translating gives CASSEWVQSGNTIYF. The chain carries TRBV6-1 and TRBJ1-3; no clear D. The CDR3 is 15 amino acids. V was clipped by 3 bases and J by 1 base, with 10 bases between them. Germline loops: CDR1 MNHNS, CDR2 SASEGT.